This TCR beta chain was observed in a study of CD8 T cells in Susac syndrome. This clonotype turned up a few times. The junction had 10 bases not matched to a gene; V was cut back by 9 bases and J by 9 bases. CDR3 length equals 13 residues. Germline V lookup: CDR1 MNHNS, CDR2 SASEGT. About 0.45 to 1 ug RNA was reverse transcribed with random hexamers. One entry per CDR3 protein, called by TCRdb with MiXCR from the immunoSEQ multiplex PCR reads. The sample has about 400,000 distinct CDR3 sequences, approximately 85% seen once. J is TRBJ2-1 and V is TRBV6-1; 8 nucleotides match TRBD2. Sequenced input: CD8+ T cells from PBMCs. The TCR comes from a human donor with multiple sclerosis. CDR3: CASARAGVPEQFF. The CDR3 coding sequence is TGTGCCAGTGCGAGAGCGGGAGTCCCTGAGCAGTTCTTC.